This T cell receptor beta chain stems from a study of cytomegalovirus exposure and HLA in healthy donors. Study-wide points: Researchers reported that a few CMV-associated chains were confirmed in vitro as CMV antigen-specific. The investigators catalogued 160 or so TCR beta chains as cytomegalovirus-associated. Over 15,000 TCR beta sequences were associated with HLA alleles at 0.05 false discovery rate in a later analysis.

J gave up 2 bases and V 5 bases, and 9 bases lay outside the gene matches. This CDR3 region has 16 residues. CDR1 and CDR2 from the germline V gene are SGHVS and FQNEAQ. PCR employed 60 Vbeta and 13 Jbeta primers. The table came from immunoSEQ multiplex PCR; TCRdb's copy has only in-frame clones and leaves some out. Recorded here are some 130,000 clones; the top ten clones represent 1.5% to 1.9%. As for this clone: Antigen specificity is unknown.

The chain combines TRBV7-8 with TRBJ1-2; the match to TRBD1 covers 9 bases. Sequenced input: PBMCs. This clonotype was sampled from a woman aged 40 to 50 in good health and CMV-seronegative. CDR3 bases: TGTGCCAGCAGCATTAAATTCGGGACAGGGAACTATGGCTACACCTTC. This encodes CASSIKFGTGNYGYTF. Full variable domain (missing parts from reference TRBV7-8 and TRBJ1-2): GAGVSQSPRYKVAKRGQDVALRCDPISGHVSLFWYQQALGQGPEFLTYFQNEAQLDKSGLPSDRFFAERPEGSVSTLKIQRTQQEDSAVYLCASSIKFGTGNYGYTFGSGTRLTVV.